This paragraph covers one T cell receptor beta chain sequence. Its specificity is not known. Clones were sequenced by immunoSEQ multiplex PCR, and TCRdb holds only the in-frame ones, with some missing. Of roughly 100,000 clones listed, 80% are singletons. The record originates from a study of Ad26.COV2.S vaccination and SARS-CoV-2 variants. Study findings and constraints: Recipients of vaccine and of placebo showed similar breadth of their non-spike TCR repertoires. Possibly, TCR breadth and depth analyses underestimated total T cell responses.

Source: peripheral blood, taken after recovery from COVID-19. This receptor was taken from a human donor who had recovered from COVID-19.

CDR3 sequence reads: CASSVGGRPRMDTQYF. The CDR3 DNA reads as TGTGCCAGCAGCGTAGGGGGGAGACCTCGGATGGATACGCAGTATTTT. J is TRBJ2-3 and V is TRBV9; D tentatively reads TRBD1 or TRBD2 (5 bases each). The V gene lost 0 bases and the J gene lost 6 bases, with 17 bases spanning the gap. Germline V gene data show CDR1 as SGDLS and CDR2 as YYNGEE. The CDR3 totals 16 residues.